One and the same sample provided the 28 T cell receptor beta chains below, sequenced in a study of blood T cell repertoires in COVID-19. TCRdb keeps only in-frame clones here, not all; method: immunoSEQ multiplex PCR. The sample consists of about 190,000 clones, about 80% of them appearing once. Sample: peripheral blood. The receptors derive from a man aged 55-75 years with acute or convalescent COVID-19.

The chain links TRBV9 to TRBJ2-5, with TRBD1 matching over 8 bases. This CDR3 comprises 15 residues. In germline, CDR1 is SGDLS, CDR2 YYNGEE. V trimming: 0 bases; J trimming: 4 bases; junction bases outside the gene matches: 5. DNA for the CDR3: TGTGCCAGCAGCGTAGGCCAGGGGGCAGGAGAGACCCAGTACTTC. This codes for CASSVGQGAGETQYF.

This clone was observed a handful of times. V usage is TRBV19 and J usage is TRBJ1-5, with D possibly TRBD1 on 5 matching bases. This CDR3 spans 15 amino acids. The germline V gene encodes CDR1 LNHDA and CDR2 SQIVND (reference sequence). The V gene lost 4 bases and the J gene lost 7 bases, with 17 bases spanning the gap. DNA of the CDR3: TGTGCCAGTAGTACCACCGCCCGACAGAGCCAGCCCCAGCATTTT. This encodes CASSTTARQSQPQHF. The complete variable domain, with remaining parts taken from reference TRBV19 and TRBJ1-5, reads DGGITQSPKYLFRKEGQNVTLSCEQNLNHDAMYWYRQDPGQGLRLIYYSQIVNDFQKGDIAEGYSVSREKKESFPLTVTSAQKNPTAFYLCASSTTARQSQPQHFGDGTRLSIL.

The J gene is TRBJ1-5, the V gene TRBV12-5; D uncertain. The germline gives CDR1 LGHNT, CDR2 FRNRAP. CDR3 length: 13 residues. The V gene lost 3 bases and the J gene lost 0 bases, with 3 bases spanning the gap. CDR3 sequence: CASGFRSNQPQHF. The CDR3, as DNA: TGTGCTAGTGGTTTTCGTAGCAATCAGCCCCAGCATTTT. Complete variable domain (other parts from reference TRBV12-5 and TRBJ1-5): DARVTQTPRHKVTEMGQEVTMRCQPILGHNTVFWYRQTMMQGLELLAYFRNRAPLDDSGMPKDRFSAEMPDATLATLKIQPSEPRDSAVYFCASGFRSNQPQHFGDGTRLSIL.

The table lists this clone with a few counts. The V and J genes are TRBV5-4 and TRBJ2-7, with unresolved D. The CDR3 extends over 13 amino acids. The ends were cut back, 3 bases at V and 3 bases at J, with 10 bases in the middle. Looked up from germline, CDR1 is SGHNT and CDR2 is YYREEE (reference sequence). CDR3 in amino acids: CASSSPTDYEQYF. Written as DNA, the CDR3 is TGTGCCAGCAGCTCACCTACCGACTACGAGCAGTACTTC.

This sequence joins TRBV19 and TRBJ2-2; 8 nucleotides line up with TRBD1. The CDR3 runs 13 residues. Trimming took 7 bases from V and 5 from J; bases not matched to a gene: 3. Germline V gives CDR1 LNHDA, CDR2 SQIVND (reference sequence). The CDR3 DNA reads TGTGCCAGTACCGACAGGGGAACCGGGGAGCTGTTTTTT. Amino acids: CASTDRGTGELFF.

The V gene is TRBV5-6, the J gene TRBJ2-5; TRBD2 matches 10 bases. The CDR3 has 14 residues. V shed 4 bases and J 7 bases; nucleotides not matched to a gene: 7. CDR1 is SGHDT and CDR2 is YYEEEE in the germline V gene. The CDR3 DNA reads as TGTGCCAGCAGCCCAGCGGGAGGGTTAGGGACCCAGTACTTC. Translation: CASSPAGGLGTQYF.

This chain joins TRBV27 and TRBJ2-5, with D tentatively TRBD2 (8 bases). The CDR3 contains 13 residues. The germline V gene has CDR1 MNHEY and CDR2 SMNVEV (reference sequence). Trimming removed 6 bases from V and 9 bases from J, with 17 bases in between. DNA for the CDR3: TGTGCCAGCAGCCCAGGGGGACTAGGGCCCCAGTACTTC. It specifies CASSPGGLGPQYF.

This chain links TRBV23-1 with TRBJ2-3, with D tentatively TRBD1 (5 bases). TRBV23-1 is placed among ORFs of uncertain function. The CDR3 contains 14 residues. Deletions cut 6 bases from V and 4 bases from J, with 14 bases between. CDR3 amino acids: CASRKPQGADTQYF. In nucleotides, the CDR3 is TGCGCCAGCAGAAAACCCCAGGGTGCAGATACGCAGTATTTT.

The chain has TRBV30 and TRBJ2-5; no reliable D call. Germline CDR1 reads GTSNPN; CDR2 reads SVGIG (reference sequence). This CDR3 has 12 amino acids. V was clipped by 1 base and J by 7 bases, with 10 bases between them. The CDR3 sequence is CAWSGTPGTQYF. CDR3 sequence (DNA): TGTGCCTGGAGTGGCACCCCGGGGACCCAGTACTTC.

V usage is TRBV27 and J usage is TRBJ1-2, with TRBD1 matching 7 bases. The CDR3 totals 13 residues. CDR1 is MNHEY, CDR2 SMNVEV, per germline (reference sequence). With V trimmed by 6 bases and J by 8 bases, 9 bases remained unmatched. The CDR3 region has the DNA TGTGCCAGCAGCCACGACAGGGCCAGCGGCTACACCTTC. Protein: CASSHDRASGYTF.

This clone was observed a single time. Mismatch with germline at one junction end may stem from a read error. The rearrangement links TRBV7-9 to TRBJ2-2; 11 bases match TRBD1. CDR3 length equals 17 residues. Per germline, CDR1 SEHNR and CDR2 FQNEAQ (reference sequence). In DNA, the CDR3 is TGTGCCAGCATCTCGATAAGGGACAGGGGGAACGCCGGGGAGCTGTTTTTT. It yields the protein CASISIRDRGNAGELFF.

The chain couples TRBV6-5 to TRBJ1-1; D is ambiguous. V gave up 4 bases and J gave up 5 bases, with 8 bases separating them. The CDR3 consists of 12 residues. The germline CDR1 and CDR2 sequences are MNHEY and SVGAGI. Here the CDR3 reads CASSSIRTEAFF. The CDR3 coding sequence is TGTGCCAGCAGTTCCATCCGGACTGAAGCTTTCTTT.

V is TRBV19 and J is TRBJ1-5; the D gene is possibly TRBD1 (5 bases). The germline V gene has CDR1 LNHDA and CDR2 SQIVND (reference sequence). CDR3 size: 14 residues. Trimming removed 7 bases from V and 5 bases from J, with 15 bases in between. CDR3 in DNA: TGTGCCAGTACCCCAGACAGTGTATATCAGCCCCAGCATTTT. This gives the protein CASTPDSVYQPQHF.

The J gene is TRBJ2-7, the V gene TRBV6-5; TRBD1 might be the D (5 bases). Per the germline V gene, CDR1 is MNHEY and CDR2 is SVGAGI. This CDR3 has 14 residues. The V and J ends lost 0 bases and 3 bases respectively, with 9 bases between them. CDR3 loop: CASSYSAGHYEQYF. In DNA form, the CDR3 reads TGTGCCAGCAGTTACTCGGCAGGGCACTACGAGCAGTACTTC.

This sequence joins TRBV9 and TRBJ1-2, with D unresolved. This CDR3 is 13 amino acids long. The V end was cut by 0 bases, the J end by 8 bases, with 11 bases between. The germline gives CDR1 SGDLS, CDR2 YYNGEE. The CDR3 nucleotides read TGTGCCAGCAGCGTAGGAGGTGTCTTCGGCTACACCTTC. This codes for CASSVGGVFGYTF.

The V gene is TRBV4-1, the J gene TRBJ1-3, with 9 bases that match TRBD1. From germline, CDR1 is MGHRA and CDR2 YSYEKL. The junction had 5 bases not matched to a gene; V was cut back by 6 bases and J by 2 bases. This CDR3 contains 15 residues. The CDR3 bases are TGCGCCAGCAGAGGACAGGGGAGGACTGGAAACACCATATATTTT. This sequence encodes CASRGQGRTGNTIYF.

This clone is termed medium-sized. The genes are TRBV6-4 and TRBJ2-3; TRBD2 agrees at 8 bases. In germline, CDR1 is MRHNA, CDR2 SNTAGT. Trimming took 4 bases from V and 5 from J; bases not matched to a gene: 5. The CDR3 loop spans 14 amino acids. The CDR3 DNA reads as TGTGCCAGCAGTGTGCGGGGGGAGCAAGATACGCAGTATTTT. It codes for CASSVRGEQDTQYF.

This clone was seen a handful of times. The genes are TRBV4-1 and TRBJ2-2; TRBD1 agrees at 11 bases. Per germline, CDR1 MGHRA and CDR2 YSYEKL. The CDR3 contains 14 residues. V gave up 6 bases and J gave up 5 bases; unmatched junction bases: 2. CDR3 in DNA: TGCGCCAGCAGAGGGACAGGGGGAACCGGGGAGCTGTTTTTT. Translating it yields CASRGTGGTGELFF.

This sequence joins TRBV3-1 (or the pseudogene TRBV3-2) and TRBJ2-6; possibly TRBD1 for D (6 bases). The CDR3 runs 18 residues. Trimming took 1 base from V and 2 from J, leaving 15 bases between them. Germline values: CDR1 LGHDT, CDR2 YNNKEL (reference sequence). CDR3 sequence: CASSQGPHWTAGANVLTF. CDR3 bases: TGTGCCAGCAGCCAAGGGCCCCACTGGACAGCTGGGGCCAACGTCCTGACTTTC.

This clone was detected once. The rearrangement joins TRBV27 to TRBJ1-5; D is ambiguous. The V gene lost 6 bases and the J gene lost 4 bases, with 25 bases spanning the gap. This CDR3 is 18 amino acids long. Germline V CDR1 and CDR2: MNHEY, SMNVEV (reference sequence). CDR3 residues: CASRYLFSRGRTNQPQHF. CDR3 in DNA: TGTGCCAGCAGATATTTATTTTCGCGGGGTAGAACAAATCAGCCCCAGCATTTT.

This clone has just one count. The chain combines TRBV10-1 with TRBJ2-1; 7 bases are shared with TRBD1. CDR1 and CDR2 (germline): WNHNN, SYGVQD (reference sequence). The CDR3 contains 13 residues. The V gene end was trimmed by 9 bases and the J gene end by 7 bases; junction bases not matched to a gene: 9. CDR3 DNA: TGCGCCAGAGACAGGGCCGTTTGGAATGAGCAGTTCTTC. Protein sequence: CARDRAVWNEQFF.

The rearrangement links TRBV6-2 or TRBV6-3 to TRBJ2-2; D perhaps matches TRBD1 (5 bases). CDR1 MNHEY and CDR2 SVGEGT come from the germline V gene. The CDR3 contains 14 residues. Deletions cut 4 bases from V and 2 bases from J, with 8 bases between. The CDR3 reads CASSSQGNTGELFF. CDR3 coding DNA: TGTGCCAGCAGTTCCCAGGGTAACACCGGGGAGCTGTTTTTT.

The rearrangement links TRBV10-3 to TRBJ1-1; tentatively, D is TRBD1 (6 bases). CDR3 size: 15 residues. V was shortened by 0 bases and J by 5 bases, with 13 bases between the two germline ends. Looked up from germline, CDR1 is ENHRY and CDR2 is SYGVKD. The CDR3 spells CAISESRGMVTEAFF. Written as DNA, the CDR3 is TGTGCCATCAGTGAGTCGAGGGGGATGGTAACTGAAGCTTTCTTT.

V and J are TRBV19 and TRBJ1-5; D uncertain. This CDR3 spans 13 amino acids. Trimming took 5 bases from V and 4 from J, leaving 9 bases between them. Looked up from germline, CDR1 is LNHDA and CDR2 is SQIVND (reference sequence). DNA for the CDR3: TGTGCCAGTAGTCGCCAGCGGAATCAGCCCCAGCATTTT. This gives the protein CASSRQRNQPQHF.

In DNA form, the CDR3 reads TGTGCCAGCAGTTACTCCAGGGAACATGGCTACACCTTC. Its protein is CASSYSREHGYTF. The chain recombines TRBV6-2 or TRBV6-3 with TRBJ1-2; D is perhaps TRBD1 (5 bases). V lost 0 bases, J lost 6 bases, and 8 bases lay in between. Germline CDR1 reads MNHEY; CDR2 reads SVGEGT. The CDR3 consists of 13 residues.

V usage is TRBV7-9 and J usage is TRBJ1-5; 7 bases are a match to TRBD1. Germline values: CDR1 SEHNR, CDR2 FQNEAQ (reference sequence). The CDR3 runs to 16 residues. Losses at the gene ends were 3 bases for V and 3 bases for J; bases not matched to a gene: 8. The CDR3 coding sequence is TGTGCCAGCAGCTTGGTAGTGACAGGGTACAATCAGCCCCAGCATTTT. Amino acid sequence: CASSLVVTGYNQPQHF. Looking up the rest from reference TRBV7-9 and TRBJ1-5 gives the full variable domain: DTGVSQNPRHKITKRGQNVTFRCDPISEHNRLYWYRQTLGQGPEFLTYFQNEAQLEKSRLLSDRFSAERPKGSFSTLEIQRTEQGDSAMYLCASSLVVTGYNQPQHFGDGTRLSIL.

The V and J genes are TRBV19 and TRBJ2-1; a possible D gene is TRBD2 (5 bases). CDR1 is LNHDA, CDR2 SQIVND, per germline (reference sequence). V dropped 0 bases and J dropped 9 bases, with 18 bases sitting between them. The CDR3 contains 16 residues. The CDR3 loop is CASSIDQRLWVSEQFF. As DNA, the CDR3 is TGTGCCAGTAGTATAGACCAGCGGCTGTGGGTCAGTGAGCAGTTCTTC.

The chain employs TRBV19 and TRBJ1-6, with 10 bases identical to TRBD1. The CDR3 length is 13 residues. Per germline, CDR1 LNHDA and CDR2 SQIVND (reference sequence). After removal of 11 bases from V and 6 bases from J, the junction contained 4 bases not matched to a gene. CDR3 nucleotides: TGTGCCGCCCGGACAGGGGGTAATTCACCCCTCCACTTT. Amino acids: CAARTGGNSPLHF.